This paragraph covers one T cell receptor (beta chain) sequence. Other DNA sequences in this sample translate to the same CDR3. The sample is drawn from a study of blood T cell repertoires in COVID-19. V lost 3 bases and J lost 3, with 11 bases in between. The CDR3 extends over 14 amino acids. Germline V CDR1 and CDR2: MDHEN, SYDVKM. TCRdb keeps only in-frame clones here, not all; method: immunoSEQ multiplex PCR. The table shows roughly 220,000 clones, with 82% occurring only once. The sample was peripheral blood. The clonotype comes from a woman aged 80 or older with COVID-19, enrolled during active disease. The chain employs TRBV28 and TRBJ1-1; D is perhaps TRBD1 (5 bases). The CDR3 coding sequence is TGTGCCAGCAGTTTGGCGGGGGGGGACACTGAAGCTTTCTTT. It specifies CASSLAGGDTEAFF.